The clone carrying this TCR beta chain was seen at least ten times. The antigen is undetermined. This sample is drawn from a study of T cells in Graves' hyperthyroidism and ophthalmopathy. The study excluded patients with uncontrolled infection, other autoimmune disease, pregnancy or lactation. Diagnostic assessment was based on clinical symptoms, serum thyroxine and TRAb, thyroid ultrasound and orbital computed tomography. Trimming left V 0 bases short and J 7 bases short, with 6 bases between. The CDR3 loop spans 12 amino acids. Per germline, CDR1 SEHNR and CDR2 FQNEAQ (reference sequence). TCR beta CDR3 regions were amplified from RNA. The primer set for the first-round RT-PCR of the TCR CDR3 was HTBI. TCRdb redid the calling of the multiplex PCR reads with MiXCR, one entry per CDR3 protein. The sample lists roughly 570,000 distinct CDR3 sequences, about half occurring once. General study findings and limits: Peripheral blood also featured most of the thyroid clonotypes expanded above 0.001.

The rearrangement uses TRBV7-9 and TRBJ1-2; tentative D call: TRBD1 (6 bases). The receptor was isolated from an adult woman with Graves' disease, either hyperthyroidism or ophthalmopathy (not recorded which). Sequenced: peripheral blood or thyroid tissue (not recorded which). The CDR3 DNA reads as TGTGCCAGCAGCTTAGCAGGGGGTGGCTACACCTTC. Its protein product is CASSLAGGGYTF.